Below are 17 T cell receptor beta chains sequenced from a single sample in a study of blood T cells in healthy people across ages. Together with a sample-barcoded 5' primer, a J-beta primer mix was included in a second PCR lasting about 6 to 11 cycles. TCRdb ran MiXCR on the 5' RACE reads and lists one entry per CDR3 protein. The data hold about 970,000 distinct CDR3 sequences, with roughly 51% observed a single time. The source material was blood. The receptors shown here come from a woman aged 55-70 years in good health.

The gene calls are TRBV10-3 and TRBJ2-1, with TRBD2 identical over 13 bases. This CDR3 region has 14 residues. CDR1 and CDR2 from the germline V gene are ENHRY and SYGVKD. The junction had 3 bases not matched to a gene; V was cut back by 6 bases and J by 7 bases. CDR3 DNA: TGTGCCATCAGGCGGACTAGCGGGAGTAATGAGCAGTTCTTC. This sequence encodes CAIRRTSGSNEQFF.

This clonotype has a handful of counts. The rearrangement links TRBV30 to TRBJ2-5, with D hard to call. This CDR3 has 12 residues. Trimming removed 8 bases from V and 4 bases from J, with 14 bases in between. The germline CDR1 and CDR2 sequences are GTSNPN and SVGIG (reference sequence). CDR3 DNA sequence: TGTGCCACCTACACGCCCCGAGAGACCCAGTACTTC. Translation gives CATYTPRETQYF. Together with reference TRBV30 and TRBJ2-5, the CDR3 gives the full variable domain: SQTIHQWPATLVQPVGSPLSLECTVEGTSNPNLYWYRQAAGRGLQLLFYSVGIGQISSEVPQNLSASRPQDRQFILSSKKLLLSDSGFYLCATYTPRETQYFGPGTRLLVL.

The V call is TRBV20-1, the J call TRBJ2-3; 9 bases align to TRBD2. The CDR3 sequence is 15 residues long. Germline V gives CDR1 DFQATT, CDR2 SNEGSKA (reference sequence). V lost 5 bases, J lost 0 bases, and 6 bases stayed unmatched. CDR3 in amino acids: CSAPRTSASTDTQYF. CDR3 DNA sequence: TGCAGTGCTCCCCGGACTAGCGCTAGCACAGATACGCAGTATTTT.

The gene calls are TRBV12-3 or TRBV12-4 and TRBJ2-3; TRBD2 might be the D (6 bases). CDR3 length: 15 residues. V lost 6 bases and J 2 bases, leaving 15 bases between the germline ends. CDR3 coding DNA: TGTGCCAGCAGCTTCCGCGCGGGGAACACAGATACGCAGTATTTT. As protein: CASSFRAGNTDTQYF.

The rearrangement uses TRBV2 and TRBJ2-5; no clear D gene. The tail of the sequence fits TRBJ2-7 better, so the J call may be wrong. This CDR3 comprises 14 residues. Germline values: CDR1 SNHLY, CDR2 FYNNEI. The CDR3 region has the DNA TGTGCCAGCAGTGACAGCCAAGTAGAATACGAGCAGTACTTC. Translating gives CASSDSQVEYEQYF.

This rearrangement joins TRBV5-1 to TRBJ2-6; no definite D call. This CDR3 contains 17 residues. V gave up 4 bases and J gave up 0 bases, with 14 bases separating them. Germline CDR1 is SGHRS and CDR2 is YFSETQ. CDR3 nucleotide sequence: TGCGCCAGCAGCGAAACTCGGTTGGGCTCTGGGGCCAACGTCCTGACTTTC. This encodes CASSETRLGSGANVLTF.

There are a few counts of this clonotype. This chain connects TRBV4-2 to TRBJ2-1, with 9 bases matching TRBD2. Losses at the gene ends were 0 bases for V and 1 base for J; bases not matched to a gene: 4. Germline V gene data show CDR1 as LGHNA and CDR2 as YNFKEQ. The CDR3 totals 17 residues. The CDR3 nucleotides are TGTGCCAGCAGCCAAGATAGGAGCGGGAGGTCCTACAATGAGCAGTTCTTC. Protein sequence: CASSQDRSGRSYNEQFF.

This chain uses TRBV28 with TRBJ2-6; D gene uncertain. The germline V gene has CDR1 MDHEN and CDR2 SYDVKM. Trimming stripped 6 bases from V and 2 bases from J, with 11 bases between. This CDR3 is 15 amino acids long. The CDR3 nucleotides read TGTGCCAGCAGGGGGTCGGCAGCTGGGGCCAACGTCCTGACTTTC. Translated: CASRGSAAGANVLTF. The full variable domain, completed using reference TRBV28 and TRBJ2-6, is DVKVTQSSRYLVKRTGEKVFLECVQDMDHENMFWYRQDPGLGLRLIYFSYDVKMKEKGDIPEGYSVSREKKERFSLILESASTNQTSMYLCASRGSAAGANVLTFGAGSRLTVL.

The CDR3 bases are TGTGCCAGCTGCAGGACAGCGAACTATGGCTACACCTTC. It encodes CASCRTANYGYTF. The rearrangement joins TRBV6-5 to TRBJ1-2; possible D gene TRBD1, 6 bases. CDR3 size: 13 residues. The V end was cut by 8 bases, the J end by 2 bases, with 12 bases between. Germline assignment: CDR1 MNHEY and CDR2 SVGAGI.

This clonotype was observed a handful of times. The rearrangement links TRBV4-1 to TRBJ2-7; the match to TRBD1 covers 7 bases. Germline trimming cut 4 bases from V and 3 bases from J; bases unmatched to any gene: 6. Germline CDR1 MGHRA, CDR2 YSYEKL. The CDR3 is 14 amino acids. The CDR3 DNA is TGCGCCAGCAGCCCCCACGACAGGGACTACGAGCAGTACTTC. Translating gives CASSPHDRDYEQYF.

This clonotype has only a few counts. The J gene is TRBJ2-7, the V gene TRBV27; D remains ambiguous. The V end was cut by 3 bases, the J end by 2 bases, with 11 bases between. Germline-derived CDR1 and CDR2 are MNHEY and SMNVEV (reference sequence). CDR3 size: 14 residues. Written as DNA, the CDR3 is TGTGCCAGCAGTTTTGACGGGTCGACCTACGAGCAGTACTTC. Amino acid sequence: CASSFDGSTYEQYF.

The chain uses TRBV2 and TRBJ2-2; unclear D gene. This CDR3 comprises 14 residues. V lost 5 bases and J lost 4, with 11 bases in between. Germline V gene data show CDR1 as SNHLY and CDR2 as FYNNEI. CDR3 loop: CASSNRPRTGELFF. The DNA for the CDR3 is TGTGCCAGCAGTAATCGACCGCGCACCGGGGAGCTGTTTTTT.

The V and J genes are TRBV5-1 and TRBJ2-1; tentatively, D is TRBD1 or TRBD2 (5 bases each). The CDR3 consists of 14 residues. The V and J ends lost 3 bases and 4 bases respectively, with 11 bases between them. CDR1 is SGHRS and CDR2 is YFSETQ in the germline V gene. CDR3 loop: CASSSGDQYNEQFF. The DNA for the CDR3 is TGCGCCAGCAGCTCCGGGGACCAGTACAATGAGCAGTTCTTC. Combining the CDR3 with reference TRBV5-1 and TRBJ2-1 gives the whole variable domain KAGVTQTPRYLIKTRGQQVTLSCSPISGHRSVSWYQQTPGQGLQFLFEYFSETQRNKGNFPGRFSGRQFSNSRSEMNVSTLELGDSALYLCASSSGDQYNEQFFGPGTRLTVL.

This sequence joins TRBV20-1 and TRBJ2-1, with D perhaps matching TRBD2 (5 bases). CDR1 and CDR2 (germline): DFQATT, SNEGSKA (reference sequence). V was trimmed by 6 bases and J by 6 bases, leaving 12 bases between them. This CDR3 contains 12 residues. The DNA of the CDR3 is TGCAGTGCCGGACGAGGGAGCAATGAGCAGTTCTTC. This codes for CSAGRGSNEQFF.

This clonotype was observed a single time. This chain joins TRBV4-1 and TRBJ1-2; perhaps TRBD1 as D (5 bases). This CDR3 contains 15 residues. V was shortened by 0 bases and J by 7 bases, with 15 bases between the two germline ends. Germline CDR1 reads MGHRA; CDR2 reads YSYEKL. DNA for the CDR3: TGCGCCAGCAGCCAAGAGGCGGGGCGGCAAGGTGGCTACACCTTC. Its protein product is CASSQEAGRQGGYTF.

The chain joins TRBV29-1 to TRBJ1-1, with D possibly TRBD1 on 5 matching bases. CDR1 and CDR2 from the germline V gene are SQVTM and ANQGSEA. This CDR3 contains 14 residues. The V end lost 7 bases, the J end lost 2 bases, and 17 bases lay between the germline ends. The CDR3 reads CSGRGKGKNTEAFF. The CDR3, as DNA: TGCAGCGGAAGAGGGAAGGGGAAAAACACTGAAGCTTTCTTT.

The chain joins TRBV10-3 to TRBJ2-1; TRBD2 agrees at 9 bases. The CDR3 runs 16 residues. V dropped 0 bases and J dropped 8; count of bases not matched to a gene: 8. Per germline, CDR1 ENHRY and CDR2 SYGVKD. The CDR3 DNA sequence: TGTGCCATCAGTGAGTCCTCTAGCGGGAATACGGATGAGCAGTTCTTC. As protein: CAISESSSGNTDEQFF.